A single TCR beta chain is shown here with its context. A junction boundary mismatches the germline segment, possibly from a read error. The data stem from a study of tumor-infiltrating lymphocytes in primary liver carcinoma. Starting material of 500 ng total RNA yielded TCR beta cDNA via a constant-region primer. Libraries for TCR beta were built through three nested multiplex PCR rounds, which together made up a slightly modified ARM-PCR procedure. Use of TRBV1-TRBV30 forward primers with a C-beta reverse primer characterized the first two PCR rounds, which lasted around 10 cycles each. TCRdb analysed the multiplex PCR reads with MiXCR anew, one entry per CDR3 protein. The sample has over 100,000 distinct CDR3 sequences, around 70% seen once. The CDR3 has 15 amino acids. Co-extraction yielded RNA and DNA from around 20-30 mg of unsorted bulk tissue.

Input material: tumor-adjacent normal liver tissue. The receptor was derived from a woman in her sixties or seventies with primary liver carcinoma and hepatitis B virus infection. This chain uses TRBV12-3 or TRBV12-4 with TRBJ1-5; D unresolved. This CDR3 reads CTSSLTRKANQHQHF. The CDR3 coding sequence is TGTACCAGCAGTCTCACCAGGAAAGCCAATCAGCACCAGCATTTT.